This T cell receptor (beta chain) comes out of a study of low-dose radiotherapy and immunotherapy resistance in tumors. On this clonotype: A far larger clone is one nucleotide away, so this likely arose from a read error.

The CDR3 totals 14 residues. V lost 5 bases to trimming and J lost 10 bases; unmatched junction nucleotides: 9. Germline CDR1 is MDHEN and CDR2 is SYDVKM. The sample's time point: after trial treatment. As to treatment: LDRT plus nivolumab, ipilimumab, low-dose cyclophosphamide and aspirin (RACIN trial). Advanced solid tumors without tumor-infiltrating lymphocytes were required for inclusion. Covering alpha and beta chains, TRAV- and TRBV-specific primers were used for the first-strand cDNA. Amplification, which lasted around 22 PCR cycles, used a constant-region primer and V-primer adapter to amplify TCRs. TCRdb itself ran the reads through MiXCR, one entry per CDR3 protein. The profile covers some 57,000 distinct CDR3 sequences, with about 25% appearing a single time and 6.7% taken by the ten largest.

The chain recombines TRBV28 with TRBJ2-1; TRBD2 agrees at 9 bases. This TCR derives from a male donor with prostate cancer. The sample was PBMCs, taken after low-dose radiotherapy plus immunotherapy. CDR3 coding DNA: TGTGCCAGCAGTCGAAGACTAGCGGTCGACGAGCAGTTCTTC. It yields the protein CASSRRLAVDEQFF.